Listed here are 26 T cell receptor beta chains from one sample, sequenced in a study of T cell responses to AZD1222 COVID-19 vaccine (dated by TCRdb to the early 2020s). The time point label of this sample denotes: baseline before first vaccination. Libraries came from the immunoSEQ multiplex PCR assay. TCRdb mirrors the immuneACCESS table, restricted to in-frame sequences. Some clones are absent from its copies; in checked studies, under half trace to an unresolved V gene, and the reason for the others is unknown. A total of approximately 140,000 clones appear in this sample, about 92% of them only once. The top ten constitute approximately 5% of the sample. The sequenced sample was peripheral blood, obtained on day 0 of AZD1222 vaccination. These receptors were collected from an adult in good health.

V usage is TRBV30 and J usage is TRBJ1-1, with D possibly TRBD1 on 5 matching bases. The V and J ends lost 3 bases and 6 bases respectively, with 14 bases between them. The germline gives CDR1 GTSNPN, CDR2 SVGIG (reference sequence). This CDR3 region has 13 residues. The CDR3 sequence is CAWRGGLMSEAFF. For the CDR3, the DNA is TGTGCCTGGAGGGGGGGTCTCATGTCTGAAGCTTTCTTT.

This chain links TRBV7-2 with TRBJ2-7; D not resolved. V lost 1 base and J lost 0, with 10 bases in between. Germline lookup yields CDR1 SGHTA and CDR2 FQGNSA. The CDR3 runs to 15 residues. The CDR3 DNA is TGTGCCAGCAGCTTAGACCCGGGCAGCTCCTACGAGCAGTACTTC. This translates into CASSLDPGSSYEQYF.

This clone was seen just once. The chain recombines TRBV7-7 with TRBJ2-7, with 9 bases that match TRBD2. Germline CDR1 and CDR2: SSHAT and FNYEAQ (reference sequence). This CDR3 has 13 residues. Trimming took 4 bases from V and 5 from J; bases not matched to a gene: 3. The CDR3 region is CASSWTSDDEQYF. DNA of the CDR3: TGTGCCAGCAGCTGGACTAGCGACGACGAGCAGTACTTC.

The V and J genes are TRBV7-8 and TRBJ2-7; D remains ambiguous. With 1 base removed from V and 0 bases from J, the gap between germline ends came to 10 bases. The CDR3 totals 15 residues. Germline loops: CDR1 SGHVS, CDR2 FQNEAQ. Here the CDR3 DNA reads TGTGCCAGCAGCTTAGGTGCGCGTCTCTCCTACGAGCAGTACTTC. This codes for CASSLGARLSYEQYF.

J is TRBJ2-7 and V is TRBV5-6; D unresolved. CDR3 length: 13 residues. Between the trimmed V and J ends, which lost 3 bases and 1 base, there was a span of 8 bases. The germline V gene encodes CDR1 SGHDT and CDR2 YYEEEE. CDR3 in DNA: TGTGCCAGCAGCTCCTCCGGGTCCTACGAGCAGTACTTC. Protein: CASSSSGSYEQYF.

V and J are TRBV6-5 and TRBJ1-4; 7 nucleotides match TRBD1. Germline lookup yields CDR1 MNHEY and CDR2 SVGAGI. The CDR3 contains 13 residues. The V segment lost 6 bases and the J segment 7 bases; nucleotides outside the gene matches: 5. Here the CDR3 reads CASRLGTVEKLFF. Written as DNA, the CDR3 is TGTGCCAGCAGGTTGGGGACAGTTGAAAAACTGTTTTTT.

The CDR3 DNA follows: TGTGCCAGCAGCTTAGGGGAGGGTCTGAACACTGAAGCTTTCTTT. Translation: CASSLGEGLNTEAFF. This chain connects TRBV7-9 to TRBJ1-1, with D uncertain. This CDR3 is built from 15 residues. V was shortened by 1 base and J by 0 bases, with 9 bases between the two germline ends. The germline V gene has CDR1 SEHNR and CDR2 FQNEAQ (reference sequence).

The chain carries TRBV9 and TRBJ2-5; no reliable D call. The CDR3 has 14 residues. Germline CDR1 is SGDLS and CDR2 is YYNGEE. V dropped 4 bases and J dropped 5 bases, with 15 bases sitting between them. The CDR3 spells CASSLSVGLETQYF. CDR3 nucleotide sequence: TGTGCCAGCAGCCTCAGCGTGGGATTGGAGACCCAGTACTTC.

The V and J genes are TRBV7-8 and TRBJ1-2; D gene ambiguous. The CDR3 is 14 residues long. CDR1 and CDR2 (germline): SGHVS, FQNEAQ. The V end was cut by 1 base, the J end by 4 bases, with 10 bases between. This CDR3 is CASSLGQEPYGYTF. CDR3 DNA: TGTGCCAGCAGCTTAGGGCAGGAACCCTATGGCTACACCTTC.

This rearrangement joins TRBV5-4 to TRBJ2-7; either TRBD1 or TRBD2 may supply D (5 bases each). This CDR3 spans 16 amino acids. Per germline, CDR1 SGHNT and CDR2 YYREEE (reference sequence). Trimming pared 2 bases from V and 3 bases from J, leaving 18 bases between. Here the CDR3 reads CASSFGTQARGYEQYF. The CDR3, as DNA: TGTGCCAGCAGCTTCGGGACCCAGGCTCGGGGCTACGAGCAGTACTTC.

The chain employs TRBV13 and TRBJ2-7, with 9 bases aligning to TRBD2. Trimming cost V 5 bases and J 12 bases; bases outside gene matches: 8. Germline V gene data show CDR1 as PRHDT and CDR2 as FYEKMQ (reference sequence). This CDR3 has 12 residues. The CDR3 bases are TGTGCCAGCAGCGACAGACTAGCGGACTTGTACTTC. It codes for CASSDRLADLYF.

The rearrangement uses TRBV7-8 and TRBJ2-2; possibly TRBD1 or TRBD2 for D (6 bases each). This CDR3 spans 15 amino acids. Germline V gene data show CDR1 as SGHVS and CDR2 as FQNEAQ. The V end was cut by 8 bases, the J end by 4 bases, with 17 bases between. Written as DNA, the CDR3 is TGTGCCAGCCCCGAGGGGGGAAGTGGCACCGGGGAGCTGTTTTTT. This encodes CASPEGGSGTGELFF.

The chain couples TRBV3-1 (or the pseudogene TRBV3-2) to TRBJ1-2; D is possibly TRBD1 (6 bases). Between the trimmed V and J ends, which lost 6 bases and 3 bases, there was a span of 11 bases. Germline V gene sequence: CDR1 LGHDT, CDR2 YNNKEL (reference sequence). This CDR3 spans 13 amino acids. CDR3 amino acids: CASSPQGDYGYTF. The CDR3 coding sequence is TGTGCCAGCAGTCCACAGGGAGACTATGGCTACACCTTC.

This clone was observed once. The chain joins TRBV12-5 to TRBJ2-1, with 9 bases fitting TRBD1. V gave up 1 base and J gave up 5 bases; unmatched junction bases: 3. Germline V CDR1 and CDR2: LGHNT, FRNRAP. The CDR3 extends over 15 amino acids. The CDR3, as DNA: TGTGCTAGTGGTTTGGGGACAGGGGACAACAATGAGCAGTTCTTC. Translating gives CASGLGTGDNNEQFF.

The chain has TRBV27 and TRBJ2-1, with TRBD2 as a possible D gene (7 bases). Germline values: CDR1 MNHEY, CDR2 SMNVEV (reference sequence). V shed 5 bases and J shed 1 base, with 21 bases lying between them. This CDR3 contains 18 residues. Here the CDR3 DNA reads TGTGCCAGCAGTAAATCCGGGGGGCCCCGCTGGTCCTACAATGAGCAGTTCTTC. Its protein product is CASSKSGGPRWSYNEQFF.

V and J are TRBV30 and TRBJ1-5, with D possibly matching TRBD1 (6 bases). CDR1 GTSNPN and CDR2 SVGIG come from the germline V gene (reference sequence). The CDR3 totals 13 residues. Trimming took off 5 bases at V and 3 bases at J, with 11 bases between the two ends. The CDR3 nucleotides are TGTGCCTGGCAACAGGGAACCAATCAGCCCCAGCATTTT. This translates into CAWQQGTNQPQHF.

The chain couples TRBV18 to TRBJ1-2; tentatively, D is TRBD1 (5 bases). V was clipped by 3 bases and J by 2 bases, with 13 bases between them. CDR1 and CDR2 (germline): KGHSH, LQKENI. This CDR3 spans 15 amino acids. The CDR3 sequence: CASSPGAGPNYGYTF. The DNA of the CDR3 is TGTGCCAGCTCACCTGGGGCCGGGCCCAACTATGGCTACACCTTC.

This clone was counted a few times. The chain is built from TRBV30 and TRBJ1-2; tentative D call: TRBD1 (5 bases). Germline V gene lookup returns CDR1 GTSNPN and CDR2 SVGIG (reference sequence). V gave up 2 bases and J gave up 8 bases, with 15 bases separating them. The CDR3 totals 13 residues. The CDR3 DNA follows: TGTGCCTGGAGTATCCAGCAGGGTGCGGGCTACACCTTC. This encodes CAWSIQQGAGYTF.

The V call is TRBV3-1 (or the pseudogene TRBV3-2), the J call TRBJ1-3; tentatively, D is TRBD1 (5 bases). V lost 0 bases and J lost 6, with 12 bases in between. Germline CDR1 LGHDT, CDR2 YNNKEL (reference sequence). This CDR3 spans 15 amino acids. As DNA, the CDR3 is TGTGCCAGCAGCCAAGATACGGGAGGGGTAAACACCATATATTTT. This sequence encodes CASSQDTGGVNTIYF.

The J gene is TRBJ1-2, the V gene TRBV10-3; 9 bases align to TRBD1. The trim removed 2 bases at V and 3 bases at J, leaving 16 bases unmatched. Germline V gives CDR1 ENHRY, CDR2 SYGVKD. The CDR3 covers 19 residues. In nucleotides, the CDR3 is TGTGCCATCAGTGAGCCGGGGACAGGGTCTTCCCTAGGTTACTATGGCTACACCTTC. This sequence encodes CAISEPGTGSSLGYYGYTF.

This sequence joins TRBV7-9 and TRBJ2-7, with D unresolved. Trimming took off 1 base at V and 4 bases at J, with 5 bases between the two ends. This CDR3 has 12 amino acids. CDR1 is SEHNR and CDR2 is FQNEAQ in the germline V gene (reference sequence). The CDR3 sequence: CASSLVMYEQYF. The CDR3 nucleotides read TGTGCCAGCAGCTTAGTTATGTACGAGCAGTACTTC.

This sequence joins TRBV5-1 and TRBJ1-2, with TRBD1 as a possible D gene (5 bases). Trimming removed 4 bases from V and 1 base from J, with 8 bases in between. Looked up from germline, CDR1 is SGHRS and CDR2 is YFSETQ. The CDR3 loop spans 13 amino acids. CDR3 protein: CASSHDSNYGYTF. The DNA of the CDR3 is TGCGCCAGCAGCCACGACAGTAACTATGGCTACACCTTC.

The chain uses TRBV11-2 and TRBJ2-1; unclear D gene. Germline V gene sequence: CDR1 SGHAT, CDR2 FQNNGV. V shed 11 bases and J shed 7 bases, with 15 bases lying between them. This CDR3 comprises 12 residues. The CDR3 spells CALRTAANEQFF. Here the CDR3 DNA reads TGTGCCTTAAGGACCGCCGCGAATGAGCAGTTCTTC.

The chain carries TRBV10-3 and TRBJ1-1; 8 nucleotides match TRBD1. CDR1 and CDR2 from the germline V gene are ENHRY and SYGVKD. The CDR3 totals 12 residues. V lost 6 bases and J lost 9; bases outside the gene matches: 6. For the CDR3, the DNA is TGTGCCATCAGGGGGACAGGAGAAAAAGCTTTCTTT. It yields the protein CAIRGTGEKAFF.

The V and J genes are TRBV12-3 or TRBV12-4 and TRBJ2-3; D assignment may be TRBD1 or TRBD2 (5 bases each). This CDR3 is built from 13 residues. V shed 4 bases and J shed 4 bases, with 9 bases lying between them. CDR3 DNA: TGTGCCAGCAGTTCACGAGGGGCAGATACGCAGTATTTT. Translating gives CASSSRGADTQYF.

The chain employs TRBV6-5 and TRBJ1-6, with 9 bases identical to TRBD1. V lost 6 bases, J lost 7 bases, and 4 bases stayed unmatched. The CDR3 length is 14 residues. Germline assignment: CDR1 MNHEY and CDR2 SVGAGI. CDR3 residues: CASRIGQGNSPLHF. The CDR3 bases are TGTGCCAGCAGGATCGGACAGGGGAATTCACCCCTCCACTTT.